Included here is one T cell receptor beta chain sequence, with context. Its specificity is not known. The CDR3 totals 14 residues. Trimming pared 4 bases from V and 4 bases from J, leaving 12 bases between. Germline V gives CDR1 SGHNT, CDR2 YYREEE (reference sequence). This sample was included in a study of cytomegalovirus exposure and HLA in healthy donors. At the level of the study: About 179 million T cells yielded approximately 110 million unique TCR beta sequences in earlier analysis. Genotyping showed around 81% of over 350 donors falling in the Caucasian-associated ancestry cluster.

Primers included in the PCR were 60 Vbeta and 13 Jbeta primers. Generated by immunoSEQ multiplex PCR, the TCRdb table keeps only in-frame clones and is missing some. This sample carries around 150,000 clones, around 83% of them seen once, and the ten largest clones take around 4.1%. Whole-study results and caveats: V segments that were indistinguishable, TRBV6-2 and TRBV6-3 among them, were omitted from analysis.

The sequence came from a man aged 50-59 years in good health and CMV-seropositive. Sequencing was carried out using PBMCs. This chain links TRBV5-4 with TRBJ2-1, with a possible D match to TRBD1 (6 bases). CDR3 sequence (DNA): TGTGCCAGCAGCGACGGGACACTATACAATGAGCAGTTCTTC. Residues: CASSDGTLYNEQFF.